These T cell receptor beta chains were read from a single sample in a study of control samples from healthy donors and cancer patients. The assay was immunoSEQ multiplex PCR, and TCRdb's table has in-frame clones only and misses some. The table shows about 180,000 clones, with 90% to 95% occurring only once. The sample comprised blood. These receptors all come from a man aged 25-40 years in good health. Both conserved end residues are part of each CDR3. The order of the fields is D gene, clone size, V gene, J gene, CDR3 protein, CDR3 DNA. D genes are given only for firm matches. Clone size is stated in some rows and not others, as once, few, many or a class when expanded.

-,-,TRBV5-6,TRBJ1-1,CASNTGFGLTEAFF,TGTGCCAGCAACACGGGATTTGGTTTGACTGAAGCTTTCTTT
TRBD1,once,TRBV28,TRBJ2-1,CASSPLFGQGGDEQFF,TGTGCCAGCAGTCCCCTATTTGGACAGGGCGGGGATGAGCAGTTCTTC
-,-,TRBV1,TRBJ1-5,CTSSQVLGPQHF,TGCACCAGCAGCCAAGTTCTAGGACCTCAGCATTTT
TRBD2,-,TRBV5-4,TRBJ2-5,CASSPGTSGHLGGETQYF,TGTGCCAGCAGCCCCGGGACTAGCGGCCACTTAGGGGGGGAGACCCAGTACTTC
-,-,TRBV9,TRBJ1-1,CASSVAYEGNTEAFF,TGTGCCAGCAGCGTAGCGTATGAGGGGAACACTGAAGCTTTCTTT
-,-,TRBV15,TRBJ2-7,CATSRVRQSYEQYF,TGTGCCACCAGCAGAGTGAGACAGTCCTACGAGCAGTACTTC
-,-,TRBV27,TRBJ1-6,CASSLGSRARSPLHF,TGTGCCAGCAGTCTGGGGTCCCGGGCGAGGTCACCCCTCCACTTT
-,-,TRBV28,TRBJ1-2,CATPRDRSFSDGYTF,TGTGCCACCCCCCGGGACCGTTCCTTTTCCGATGGCTACACCTTC
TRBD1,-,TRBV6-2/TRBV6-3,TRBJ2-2,CASSYRGQGASRELFF,TGTGCCAGCAGTTATAGGGGACAGGGGGCGTCCCGGGAGCTGTTTTTT
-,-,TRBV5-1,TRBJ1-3,CASSQGRGSGNTIYF,TGCGCCAGCAGCCAGGGACGGGGCTCTGGAAACACCATATATTTT
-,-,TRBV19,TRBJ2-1,CASSINGIGEQFF,TGTGCCAGTAGTATAAACGGGATCGGGGAGCAGTTCTTC
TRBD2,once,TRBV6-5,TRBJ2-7,CASTRAGASEQYF,TGTGCCAGCACGCGAGCGGGAGCCAGCGAGCAGTACTTC
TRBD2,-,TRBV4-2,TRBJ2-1,CASSQETSGRRGEQFF,TGTGCCAGCAGCCAGGAGACTAGCGGGAGGAGGGGTGAGCAGTTCTTC
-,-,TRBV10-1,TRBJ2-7,CASSLSGTEAEQYF,TGCGCCAGCAGTCTCTCAGGCACCGAGGCCGAGCAGTACTTC
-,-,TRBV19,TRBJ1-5,CASSIKGNQPQHF,TGTGCCAGTAGTATCAAGGGCAATCAGCCCCAGCATTTT
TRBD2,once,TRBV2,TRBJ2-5,CASSVLAGGQETQYF,TGTGCCAGCAGTGTACTGGCGGGGGGCCAAGAGACCCAGTACTTC
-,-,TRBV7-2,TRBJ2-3,CASSGSNRETQYF,TGTGCCAGCAGCGGAAGTAACAGGGAAACGCAGTATTTT
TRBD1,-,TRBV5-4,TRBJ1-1,CASSLGGPGQGYTEAFF,TGTGCCAGCAGCTTGGGAGGCCCGGGACAGGGGTACACTGAAGCTTTCTTT
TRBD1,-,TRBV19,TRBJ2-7,CASSITGDSYEQYF,TGTGCCAGTAGTATCACAGGGGACTCCTACGAGCAGTACTTC
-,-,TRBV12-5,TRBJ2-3,CASGFASRVDTQYF,TGTGCTAGTGGTTTTGCTAGCCGGGTAGATACGCAGTATTTT
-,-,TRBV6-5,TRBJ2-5,CASSPQPTTEGTQYF,TGTGCCAGCAGTCCCCAGCCTACTACGGAAGGGACCCAGTACTTC
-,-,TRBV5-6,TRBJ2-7,CASSVGYEQYF,TGTGCCAGCAGTGTCGGCTACGAGCAGTACTTC
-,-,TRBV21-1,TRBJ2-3,CASSPNGTLAGGGDTQYF,TGTGCCAGCAGCCCCAATGGCACGCTAGCGGGGGGCGGTGATACGCAGTATTTT
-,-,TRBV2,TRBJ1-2,CASSEGGPGYGYTF,TGTGCCAGCAGTGAGGGGGGTCCGGGATATGGCTACACCTTC
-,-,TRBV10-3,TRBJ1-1,CAISEAAGARGAFF,TGTGCCATCAGTGAGGCTGCGGGGGCGCGGGGAGCTTTCTTT
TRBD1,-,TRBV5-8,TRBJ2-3,CASSLRDRGLPGATTDTQYF,TGTGCCAGCAGCTTGAGGGACAGGGGTTTACCGGGGGCTACGACAGATACGCAGTATTTT
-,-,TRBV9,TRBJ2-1,CASSVSGQEYNEQFF,TGTGCCAGCAGCGTAAGTGGGCAGGAGTACAATGAGCAGTTCTTC
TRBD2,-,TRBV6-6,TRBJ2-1,CASSSRTSGLEGEQFF,TGTGCCAGCAGTTCGAGGACTAGCGGCCTTGAGGGTGAGCAGTTCTTC
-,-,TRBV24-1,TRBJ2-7,CATSPSFGRSYEQYF,TGTGCCACCAGCCCGTCTTTCGGGAGATCCTACGAGCAGTACTTC
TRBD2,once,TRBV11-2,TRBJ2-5,CASSEAGEIQETQYF,TGTGCCAGCAGCGAAGCGGGGGAAATCCAAGAGACCCAGTACTTC